The 3 T cell receptor beta chains given below trace back to one sample, sequenced in a study of blood T cells in healthy people across ages. The authors ran a second PCR of roughly 6 to 12 cycles using a sample-barcoded 5' primer and a J-beta primer mix. TCRdb processed the 5' RACE reads anew with MiXCR; each CDR3 protein has one entry. The data hold around 900,000 distinct CDR3 sequences, with roughly half observed a single time. Sequences were obtained from blood. These receptors all come from a woman aged 55-75 years in good health.

V is TRBV7-2 and J is TRBJ2-5, with a tentative D call TRBD2 (6 bases). This CDR3 region has 15 residues. The germline V and J ends were trimmed by 0 bases and 0 bases, with 8 bases remaining between them. The germline V gene has CDR1 SGHTA and CDR2 FQGNSA. The CDR3 region has the DNA TGTGCCAGCAGCTTAGCGCGGGGATACCAAGAGACCCAGTACTTC. Protein sequence: CASSLARGYQETQYF.

This clonotype occurred once. This chain connects TRBV3-1 to TRBJ2-5, with 8 bases aligning to TRBD2. Trimming removed 1 base from V and 2 bases from J; junction bases left unmatched: 6. Germline loops: CDR1 LGHDT, CDR2 YNNKEL (reference sequence). The CDR3 covers 16 residues. CDR3 nucleotide sequence: TGTGCCAGCAGCCAAGCACAGCCTAGCGGGCAAGAGACCCAGTACTTC. Amino acid sequence: CASSQAQPSGQETQYF.

Of note for this clonotype: At one end the junction does not follow the germline gene, possibly because of a read error. The chain employs TRBV29-1 and TRBJ2-1, with D unresolved. This CDR3 has 15 amino acids. Germline assignment: CDR1 SQVTM and CDR2 ANQGSEA. Here the CDR3 DNA reads TGCAGCGTTGCCCGAGGCGGCGGAGCCTACAATGAGCAGGTCTTC. It encodes CSVARGGGAYNEQVF.